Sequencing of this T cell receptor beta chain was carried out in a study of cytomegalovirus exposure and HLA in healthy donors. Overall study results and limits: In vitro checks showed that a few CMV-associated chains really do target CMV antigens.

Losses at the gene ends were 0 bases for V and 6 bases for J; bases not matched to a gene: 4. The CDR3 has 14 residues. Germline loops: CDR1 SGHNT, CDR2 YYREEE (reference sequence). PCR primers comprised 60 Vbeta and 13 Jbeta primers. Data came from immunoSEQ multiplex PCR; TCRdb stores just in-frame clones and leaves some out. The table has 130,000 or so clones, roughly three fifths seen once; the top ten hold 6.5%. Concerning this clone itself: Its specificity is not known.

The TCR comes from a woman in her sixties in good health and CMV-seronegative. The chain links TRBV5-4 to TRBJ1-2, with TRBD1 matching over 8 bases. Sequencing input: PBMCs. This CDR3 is CASSLDRGYDGYTF. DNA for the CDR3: TGTGCCAGCAGCTTGGACAGGGGGTACGATGGCTACACCTTC.